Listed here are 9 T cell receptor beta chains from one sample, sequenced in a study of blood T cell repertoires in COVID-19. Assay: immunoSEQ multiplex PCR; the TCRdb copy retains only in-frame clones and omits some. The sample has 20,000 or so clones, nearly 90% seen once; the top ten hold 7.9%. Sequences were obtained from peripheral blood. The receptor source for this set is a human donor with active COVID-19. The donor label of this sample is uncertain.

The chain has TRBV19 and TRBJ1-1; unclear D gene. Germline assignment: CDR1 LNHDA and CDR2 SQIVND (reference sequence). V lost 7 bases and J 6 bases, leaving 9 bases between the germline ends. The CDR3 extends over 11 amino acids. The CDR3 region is CASINVAEAFF. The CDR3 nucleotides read TGTGCCAGTATAAATGTTGCTGAAGCTTTCTTT.

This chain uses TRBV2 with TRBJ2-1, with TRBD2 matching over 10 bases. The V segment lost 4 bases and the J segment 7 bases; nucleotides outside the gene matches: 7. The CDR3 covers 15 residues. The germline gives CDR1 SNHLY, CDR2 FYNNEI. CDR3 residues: CASSVGLAGANEQFF. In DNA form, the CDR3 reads TGTGCCAGCAGTGTAGGGCTAGCGGGAGCTAATGAGCAGTTCTTC.

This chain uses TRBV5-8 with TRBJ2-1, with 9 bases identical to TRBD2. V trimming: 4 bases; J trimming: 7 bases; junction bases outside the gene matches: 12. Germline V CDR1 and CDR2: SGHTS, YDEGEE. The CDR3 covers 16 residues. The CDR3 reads CASSPIVAGVWNEQFF. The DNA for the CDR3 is TGTGCCAGCAGCCCCATCGTAGCGGGAGTTTGGAATGAGCAGTTCTTC.

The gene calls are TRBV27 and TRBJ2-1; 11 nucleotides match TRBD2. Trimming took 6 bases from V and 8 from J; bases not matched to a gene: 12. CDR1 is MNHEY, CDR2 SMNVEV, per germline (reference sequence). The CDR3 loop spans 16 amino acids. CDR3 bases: TGTGCCAGCAGGACCGTTAGCGGGAGGGCTGGGCATGAGCAGTTCTTC. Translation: CASRTVSGRAGHEQFF.

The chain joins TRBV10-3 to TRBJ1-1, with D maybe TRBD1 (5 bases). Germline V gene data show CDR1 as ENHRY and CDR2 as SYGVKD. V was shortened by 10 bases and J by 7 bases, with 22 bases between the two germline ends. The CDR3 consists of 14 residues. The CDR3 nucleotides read TGTGCCACACGTAGTGGGGCGGGGGAAGGTGAAGCTTTCTTT. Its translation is CATRSGAGEGEAFF.

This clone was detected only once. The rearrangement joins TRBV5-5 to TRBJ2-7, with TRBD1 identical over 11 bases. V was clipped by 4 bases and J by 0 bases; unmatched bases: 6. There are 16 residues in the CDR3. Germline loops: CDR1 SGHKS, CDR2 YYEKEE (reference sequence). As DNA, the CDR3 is TGTGCCAGCAGCGGCCGGGACAGGGGGTTCTCCTACGAGCAGTACTTC. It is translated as CASSGRDRGFSYEQYF. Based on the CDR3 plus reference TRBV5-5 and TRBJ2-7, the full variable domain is DAGVTQSPTHLIKTRGQQVTLRCSPISGHKSVSWYQQVLGQGPQFIFQYYEKEERGRGNFPDRFSARQFPNYSSELNVNALLLGDSALYLCASSGRDRGFSYEQYFGPGTRLTVT.

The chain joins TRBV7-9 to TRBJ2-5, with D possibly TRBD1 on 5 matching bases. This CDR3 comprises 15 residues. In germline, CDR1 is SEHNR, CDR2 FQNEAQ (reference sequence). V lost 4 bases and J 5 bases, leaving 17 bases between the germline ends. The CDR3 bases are TGTGCCAGCAGCTCCCCCGAAGGGGTAGGGGAGACCCAGTACTTC. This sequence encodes CASSSPEGVGETQYF. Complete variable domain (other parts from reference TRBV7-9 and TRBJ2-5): DTGVSQNPRHKITKRGQNVTFRCDPISEHNRLYWYRQTLGQGPEFLTYFQNEAQLEKSRLLSDRFSAERPKGSFSTLEIQRTEQGDSAMYLCASSSPEGVGETQYFGPGTRLLVL.

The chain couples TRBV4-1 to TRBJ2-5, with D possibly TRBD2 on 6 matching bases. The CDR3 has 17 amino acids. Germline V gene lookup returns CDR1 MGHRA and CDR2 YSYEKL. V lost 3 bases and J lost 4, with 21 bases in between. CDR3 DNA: TGCGCCAGCAGCCAGGGGGGACCTGGTACCTCGTCAGAGACCCAGTACTTC. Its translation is CASSQGGPGTSSETQYF.

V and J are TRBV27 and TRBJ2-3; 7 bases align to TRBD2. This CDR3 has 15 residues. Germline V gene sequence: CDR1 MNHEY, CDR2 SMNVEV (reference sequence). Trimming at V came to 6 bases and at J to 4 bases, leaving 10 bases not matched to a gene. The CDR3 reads CASSFQREWADTQYF. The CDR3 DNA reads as TGTGCCAGCAGCTTTCAGCGGGAATGGGCAGATACGCAGTATTTT.